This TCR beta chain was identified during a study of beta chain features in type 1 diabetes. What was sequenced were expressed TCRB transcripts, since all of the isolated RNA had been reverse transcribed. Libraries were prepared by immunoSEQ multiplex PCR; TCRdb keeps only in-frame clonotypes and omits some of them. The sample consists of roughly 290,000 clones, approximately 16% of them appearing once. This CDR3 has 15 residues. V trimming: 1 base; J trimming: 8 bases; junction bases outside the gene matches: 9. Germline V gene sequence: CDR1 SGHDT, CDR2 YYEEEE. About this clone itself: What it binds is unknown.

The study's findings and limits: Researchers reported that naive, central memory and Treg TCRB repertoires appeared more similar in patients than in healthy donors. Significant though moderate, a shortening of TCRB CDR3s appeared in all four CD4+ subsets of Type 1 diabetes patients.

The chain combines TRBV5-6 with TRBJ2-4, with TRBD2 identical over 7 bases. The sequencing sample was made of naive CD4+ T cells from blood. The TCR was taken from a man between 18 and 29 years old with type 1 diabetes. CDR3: CASSLSRSGRDIQYF. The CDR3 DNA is TGTGCCAGCAGCTTGTCCAGATCTGGGAGGGACATTCAGTACTTC.